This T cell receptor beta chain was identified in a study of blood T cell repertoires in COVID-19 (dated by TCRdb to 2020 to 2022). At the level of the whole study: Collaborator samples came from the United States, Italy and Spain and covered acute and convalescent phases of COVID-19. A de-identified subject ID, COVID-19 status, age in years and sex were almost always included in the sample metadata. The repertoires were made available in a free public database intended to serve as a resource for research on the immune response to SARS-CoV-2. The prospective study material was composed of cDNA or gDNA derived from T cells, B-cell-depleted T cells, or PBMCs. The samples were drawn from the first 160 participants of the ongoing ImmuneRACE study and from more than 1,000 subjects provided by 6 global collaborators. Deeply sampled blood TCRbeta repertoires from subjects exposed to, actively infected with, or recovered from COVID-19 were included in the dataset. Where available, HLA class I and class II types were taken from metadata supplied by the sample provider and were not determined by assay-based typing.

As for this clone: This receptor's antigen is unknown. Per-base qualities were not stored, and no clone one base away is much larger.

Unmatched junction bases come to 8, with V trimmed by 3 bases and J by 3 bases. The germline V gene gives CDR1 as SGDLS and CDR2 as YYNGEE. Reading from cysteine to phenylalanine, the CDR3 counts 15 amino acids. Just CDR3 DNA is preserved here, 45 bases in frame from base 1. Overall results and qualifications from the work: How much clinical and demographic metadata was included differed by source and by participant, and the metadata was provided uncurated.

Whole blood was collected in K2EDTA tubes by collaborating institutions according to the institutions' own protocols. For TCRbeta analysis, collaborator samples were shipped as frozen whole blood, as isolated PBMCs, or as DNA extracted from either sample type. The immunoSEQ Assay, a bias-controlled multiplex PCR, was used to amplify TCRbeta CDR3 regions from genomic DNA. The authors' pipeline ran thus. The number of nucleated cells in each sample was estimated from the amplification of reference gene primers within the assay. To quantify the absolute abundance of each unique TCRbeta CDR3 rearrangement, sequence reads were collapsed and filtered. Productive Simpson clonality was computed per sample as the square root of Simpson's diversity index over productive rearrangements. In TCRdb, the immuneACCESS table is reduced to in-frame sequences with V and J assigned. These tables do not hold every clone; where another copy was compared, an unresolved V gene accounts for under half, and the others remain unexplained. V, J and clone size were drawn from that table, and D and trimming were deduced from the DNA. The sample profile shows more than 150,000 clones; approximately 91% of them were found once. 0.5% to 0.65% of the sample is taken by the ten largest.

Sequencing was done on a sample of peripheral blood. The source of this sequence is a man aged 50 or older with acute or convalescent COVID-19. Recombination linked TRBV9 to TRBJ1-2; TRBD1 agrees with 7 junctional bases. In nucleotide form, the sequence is TGTGCCAGCAGCGGGACAGGCCTAACCGACTATGGCTACACCTTC. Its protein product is CASSGTGLTDYGYTF.